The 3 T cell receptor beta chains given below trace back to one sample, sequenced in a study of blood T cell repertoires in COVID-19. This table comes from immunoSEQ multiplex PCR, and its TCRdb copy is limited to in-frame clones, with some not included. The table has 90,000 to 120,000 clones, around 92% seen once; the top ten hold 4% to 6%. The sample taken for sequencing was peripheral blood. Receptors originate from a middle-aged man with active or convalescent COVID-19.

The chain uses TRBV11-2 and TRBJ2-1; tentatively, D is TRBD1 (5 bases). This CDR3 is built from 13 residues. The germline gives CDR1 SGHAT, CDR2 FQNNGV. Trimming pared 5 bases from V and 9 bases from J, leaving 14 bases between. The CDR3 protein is CASSASRVVEQFF. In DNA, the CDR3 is TGTGCCAGCAGCGCCAGCAGGGTTGTTGAGCAGTTCTTC.

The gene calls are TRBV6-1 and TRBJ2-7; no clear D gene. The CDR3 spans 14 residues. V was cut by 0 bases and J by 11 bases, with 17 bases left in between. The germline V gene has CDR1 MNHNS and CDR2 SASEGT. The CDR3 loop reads CASSEAIGELVKYF. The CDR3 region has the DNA TGTGCCAGCAGTGAAGCGATCGGAGAGTTAGTGAAGTACTTC.

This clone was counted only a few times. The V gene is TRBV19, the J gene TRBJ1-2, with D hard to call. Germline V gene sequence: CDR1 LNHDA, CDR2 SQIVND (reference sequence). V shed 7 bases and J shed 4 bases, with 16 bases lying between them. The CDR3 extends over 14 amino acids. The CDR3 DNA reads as TGTGCCAGTACCCTGCCCGGTTTTAGCTATGGCTACACCTTC. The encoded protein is CASTLPGFSYGYTF.